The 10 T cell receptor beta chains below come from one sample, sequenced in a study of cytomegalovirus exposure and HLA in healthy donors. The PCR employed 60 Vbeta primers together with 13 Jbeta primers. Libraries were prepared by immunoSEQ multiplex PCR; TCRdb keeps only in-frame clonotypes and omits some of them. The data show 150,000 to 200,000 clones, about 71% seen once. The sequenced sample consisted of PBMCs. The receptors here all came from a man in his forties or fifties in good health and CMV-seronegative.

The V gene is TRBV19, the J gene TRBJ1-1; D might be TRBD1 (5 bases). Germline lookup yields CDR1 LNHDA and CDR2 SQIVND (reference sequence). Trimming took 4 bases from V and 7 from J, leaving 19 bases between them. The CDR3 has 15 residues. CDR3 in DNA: TGTGCCAGTAGTACTGGGATCACAGGTATTTATGAAGCTTTCTTT. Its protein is CASSTGITGIYEAFF. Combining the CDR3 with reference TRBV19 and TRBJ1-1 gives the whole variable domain DGGITQSPKYLFRKEGQNVTLSCEQNLNHDAMYWYRQDPGQGLRLIYYSQIVNDFQKGDIAEGYSVSREKKESFPLTVTSAQKNPTAFYLCASSTGITGIYEAFFGQGTRLTVV.

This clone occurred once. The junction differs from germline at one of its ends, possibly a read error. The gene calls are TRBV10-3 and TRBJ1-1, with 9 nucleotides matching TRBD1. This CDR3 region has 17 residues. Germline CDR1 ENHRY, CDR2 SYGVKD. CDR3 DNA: TGTGCCATCAGTGAGACGCCGGGGACAGGGTGGAACGCTGAAGCTTTCTTT. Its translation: CAISETPGTGWNAEAFF.

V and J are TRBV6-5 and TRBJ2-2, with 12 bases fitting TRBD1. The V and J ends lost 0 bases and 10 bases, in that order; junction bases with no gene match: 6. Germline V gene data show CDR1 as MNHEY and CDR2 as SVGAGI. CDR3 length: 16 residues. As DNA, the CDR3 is TGTGCCAGCAGTTACTCGAGCGGGACAGGGGGCTCGGAGCTGTTTTTT. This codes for CASSYSSGTGGSELFF.

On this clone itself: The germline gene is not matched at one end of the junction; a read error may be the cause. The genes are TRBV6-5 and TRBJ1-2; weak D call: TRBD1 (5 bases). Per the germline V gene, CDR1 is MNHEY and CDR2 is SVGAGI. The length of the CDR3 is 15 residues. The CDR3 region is CASSYGQGRKGGYTF. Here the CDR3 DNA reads TGTGCCAGCAGTTACGGTCAGGGTAGAAAGGGAGGCTACACCTTT.

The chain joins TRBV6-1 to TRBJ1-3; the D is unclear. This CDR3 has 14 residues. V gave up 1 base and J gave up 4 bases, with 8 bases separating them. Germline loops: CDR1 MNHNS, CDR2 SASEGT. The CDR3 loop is CASSEGFLGNTIYF. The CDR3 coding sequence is TGTGCCAGCAGTGAAGGGTTCCTAGGAAACACCATATATTTT.

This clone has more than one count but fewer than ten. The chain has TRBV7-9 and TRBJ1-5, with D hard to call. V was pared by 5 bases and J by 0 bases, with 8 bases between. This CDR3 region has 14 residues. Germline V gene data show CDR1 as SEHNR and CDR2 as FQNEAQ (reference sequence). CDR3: CASSPGNSNQPQHF. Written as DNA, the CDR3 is TGTGCCAGCAGCCCGGGGAATAGCAATCAGCCCCAGCATTTT.

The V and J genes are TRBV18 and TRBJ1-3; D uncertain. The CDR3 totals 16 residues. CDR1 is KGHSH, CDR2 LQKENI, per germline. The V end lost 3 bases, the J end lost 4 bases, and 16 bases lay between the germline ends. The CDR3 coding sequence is TGTGCCAGCTCACCCTCGGACTCTATCAGGGGAAACACCATATATTTT. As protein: CASSPSDSIRGNTIYF.

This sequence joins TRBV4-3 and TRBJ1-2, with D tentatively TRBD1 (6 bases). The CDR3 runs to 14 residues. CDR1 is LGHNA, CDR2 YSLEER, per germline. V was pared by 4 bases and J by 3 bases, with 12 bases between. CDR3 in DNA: TGCGCCAGCAGCCCCATAGCAGGGGACTATGGCTACACCTTC. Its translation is CASSPIAGDYGYTF.

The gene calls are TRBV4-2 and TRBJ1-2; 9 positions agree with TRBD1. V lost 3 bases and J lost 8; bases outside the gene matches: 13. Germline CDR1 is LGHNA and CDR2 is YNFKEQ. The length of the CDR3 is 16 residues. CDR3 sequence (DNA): TGTGCCAGCAGCCAGATAACAGGGGGCGCATCGTACGGCTACACCTTC. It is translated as CASSQITGGASYGYTF.

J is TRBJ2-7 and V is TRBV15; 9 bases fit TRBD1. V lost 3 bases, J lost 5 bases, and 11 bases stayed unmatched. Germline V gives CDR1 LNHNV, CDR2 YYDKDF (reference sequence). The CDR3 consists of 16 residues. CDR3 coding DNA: TGTGCCACCAGCAGGGACAGGGGTCCCGTCTCGCACGAGCAGTACTTC. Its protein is CATSRDRGPVSHEQYF.